Listed here are 5 T cell receptor beta chains from one sample, sequenced in a study of regulatory T cells in long-lasting Graves disease. Time point given: newly diagnosed GD, antithyroid drugs for less than 3 months. Generation of the TCR library employed RNA extracted from PBMCs. Relying on iRepertoire HTBI primers and Arm-PCR of CDR3 regions, the team built TCR beta libraries. TCRdb re-analysed the multiplex PCR reads in MiXCR, keeping a single row per CDR3 protein. The data contain around 450,000 distinct CDR3 sequences, 15% of them singletons. These same records also appear under a second study, on T cells in Graves' hyperthyroidism and ophthalmopathy.

The material sequenced was peripheral blood mononuclear cells (PBMCs), taken at new diagnosis, from a patient treated with antithyroid drugs. These TCRs come from a woman aged 25-40 years with Graves disease.

The chain couples TRBV19 to TRBJ2-1; 11 nucleotides align to TRBD1. CDR1 and CDR2 (germline): LNHDA, SQIVND (reference sequence). V was clipped by 9 bases and J by 7 bases; unmatched bases: 11. This CDR3 comprises 15 residues. CDR3 bases: TGTGCCAGCCGCCCTAGGACAGGGGGCTTGAATGAGCAGTTCTTC. Residues: CASRPRTGGLNEQFF.

The V gene is TRBV12-3 or TRBV12-4, the J gene TRBJ2-5; the D gene could be TRBD1 or TRBD2 (6 bases each). This CDR3 has 14 residues. V was cut by 8 bases and J by 5 bases, with 18 bases left in between. CDR3 residues: CASDRGPARETQYF. In DNA form, the CDR3 reads TGTGCCAGCGATCGGGGGCCCGCGAGGGAGACCCAGTACTTC.

The sample holds a few counts of this clonotype. The chain couples TRBV24-1 to TRBJ2-3; TRBD2 is a possible D gene (6 bases). Germline lookup yields CDR1 KGHDR and CDR2 SFDVKD. The CDR3 length is 14 residues. The V end was cut by 2 bases, the J end by 7 bases, with 12 bases between. The CDR3 is CATSDYGSINTQYF. The CDR3 nucleotides read TGTGCCACCAGTGATTACGGGAGTATAAATACGCAGTATTTT.

This clonotype came up many times. V is TRBV3-1 and J is TRBJ2-7, with TRBD2 matching over 15 bases. The V gene's germline CDR1 is LGHDT and CDR2 YNNKEL (reference sequence). This CDR3 is 19 amino acids long. Losses at the gene ends were 1 base for V and 7 bases for J; bases not matched to a gene: 14. The CDR3, as DNA: TGTGCCAGCAGCCAAGTTTTTCTCGGACTAGCGGGAGGGCCCGAAGAGCAGTACTTC. Protein product: CASSQVFLGLAGGPEEQYF.

This clonotype was detected many times. The chain carries TRBV7-3 and TRBJ2-1; maybe TRBD2 (6 bases). The germline gives CDR1 SGHTA, CDR2 FQGTGA. The CDR3 totals 15 residues. Trimming left V 1 base short and J 0 bases short, with 7 bases between. The CDR3 coding sequence is TGTGCCAGCAGCTTAAGGCGGGGCTCCTACAATGAGCAGTTCTTC. It codes for CASSLRRGSYNEQFF. The full variable domain, completed using reference TRBV7-3 and TRBJ2-1, is GAGVSQTPSNKVTEKGKYVELRCDPISGHTALYWYRQSLGQGPEFLIYFQGTGAADDSGLPNDRFFAVRPEGSVSTLKIQRTERGDSAVYLCASSLRRGSYNEQFFGPGTRLTVL.